This T cell receptor (beta chain) was sequenced for a study of T cell responses to AZD1222 COVID-19 vaccine. Produced via immunoSEQ multiplex PCR; TCRdb's table is partial and in-frame only. The table includes about 120,000 clones, more than 85% detected once. The germline CDR1 and CDR2 sequences are SGHTS and YDEGEE. V lost 1 base, J lost 7 bases, and 3 bases stayed unmatched. The CDR3 contains 14 residues. The starting material was peripheral blood, obtained on day 0 of AZD1222 vaccination. The chain links TRBV5-8 to TRBJ1-1, with 11 nucleotides matching TRBD1. This TCR came from an adult in good health. CDR3 in DNA: TGTGCCAGCAGCTTGCGGACAGGGGGCGGTGAAGCTTTCTTT. Its protein is CASSLRTGGGEAFF.